This T cell receptor beta chain is drawn from a study of regulatory T cells in long-lasting Graves disease. V was clipped by 6 bases and J by 0 bases, with 8 bases between them. This CDR3 is 13 amino acids long. In germline, CDR1 is SQVTM, CDR2 ANQGSEA. Overall study results and limits: Persistent Graves' patients showed reduced TCR diversity versus newly diagnosed patients.

According to the study, TCR beta libraries were built with iRepertoire HTBI primers and CDR3-region Arm-PCR. In the original processing: Samples collectively showed 62 TRBV and some 14 TRBJ segments. TCRdb analysed the multiplex PCR reads with MiXCR anew, one entry per CDR3 protein. These V and J calls rely on TCRdb rather than the paper's analysis. Among hundreds of thousands of distinct CDR3 sequences, less than 25% were seen once, and the ten largest hold approximately 7.8%. Note on this clonotype: Its antigen is not known.

The time point denotes: persistent/refractory GD, antithyroid drugs over 5 years with positive TRAb. PBMC-extracted RNA yielded the TCR library. EDTA tubes received nine milliliters of collected peripheral blood. This specimen consisted of peripheral blood mononuclear cells (PBMCs), obtained when the disease was refractory, from a patient treated with antithyroid drugs. This chain joins TRBV29-1 and TRBJ1-4; D possibly corresponds to TRBD1 (6 bases). This TCR derives from a female donor with Graves disease. In nucleotides, the CDR3 is TGCAGCGTAGGACAGACAACTAATGAAAAACTGTTTTTT. This encodes CSVGQTTNEKLFF.